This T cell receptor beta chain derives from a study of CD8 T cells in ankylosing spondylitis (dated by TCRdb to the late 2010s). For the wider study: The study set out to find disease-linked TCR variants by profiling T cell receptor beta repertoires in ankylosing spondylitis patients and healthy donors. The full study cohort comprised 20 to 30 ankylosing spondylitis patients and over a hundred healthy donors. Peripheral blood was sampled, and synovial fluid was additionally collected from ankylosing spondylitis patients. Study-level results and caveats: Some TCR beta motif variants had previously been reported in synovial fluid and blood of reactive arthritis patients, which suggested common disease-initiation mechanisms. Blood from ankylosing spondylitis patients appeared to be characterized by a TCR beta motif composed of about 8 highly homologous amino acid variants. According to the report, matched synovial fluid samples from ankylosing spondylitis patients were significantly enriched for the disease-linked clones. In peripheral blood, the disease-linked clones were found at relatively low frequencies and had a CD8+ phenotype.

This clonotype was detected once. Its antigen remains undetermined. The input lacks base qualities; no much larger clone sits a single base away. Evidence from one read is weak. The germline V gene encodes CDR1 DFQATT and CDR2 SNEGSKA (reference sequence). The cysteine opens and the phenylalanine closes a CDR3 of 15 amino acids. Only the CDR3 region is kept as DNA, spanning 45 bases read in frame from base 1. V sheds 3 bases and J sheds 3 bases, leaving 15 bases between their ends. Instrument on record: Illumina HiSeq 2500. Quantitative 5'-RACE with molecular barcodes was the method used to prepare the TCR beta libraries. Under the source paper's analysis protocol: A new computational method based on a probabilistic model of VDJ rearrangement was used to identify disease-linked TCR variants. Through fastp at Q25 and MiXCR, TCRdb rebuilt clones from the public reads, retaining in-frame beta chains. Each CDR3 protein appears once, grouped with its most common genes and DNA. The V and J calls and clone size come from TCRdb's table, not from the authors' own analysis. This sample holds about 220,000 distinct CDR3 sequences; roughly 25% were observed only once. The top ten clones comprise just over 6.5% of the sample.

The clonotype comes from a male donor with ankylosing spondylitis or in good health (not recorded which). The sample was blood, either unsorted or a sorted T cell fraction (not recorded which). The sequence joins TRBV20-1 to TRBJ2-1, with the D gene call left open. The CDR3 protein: CSARTPRTSYNEQFF. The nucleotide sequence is TGCAGTGCTAGGACTCCCCGCACGAGCTACAATGAGCAGTTCTTC.